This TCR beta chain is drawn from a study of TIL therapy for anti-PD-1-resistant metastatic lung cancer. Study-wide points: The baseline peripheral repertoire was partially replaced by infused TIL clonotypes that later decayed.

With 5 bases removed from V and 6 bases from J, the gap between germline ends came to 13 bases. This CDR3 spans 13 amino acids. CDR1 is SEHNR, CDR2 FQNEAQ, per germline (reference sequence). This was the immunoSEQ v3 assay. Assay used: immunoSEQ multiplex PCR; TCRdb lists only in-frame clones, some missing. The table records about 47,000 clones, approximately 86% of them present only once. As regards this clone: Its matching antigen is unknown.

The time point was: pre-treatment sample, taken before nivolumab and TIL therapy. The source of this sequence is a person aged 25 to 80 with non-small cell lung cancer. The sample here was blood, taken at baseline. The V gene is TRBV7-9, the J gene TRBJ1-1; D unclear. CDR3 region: CASSRREISEAFF. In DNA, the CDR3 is TGTGCCAGCAGCCGACGGGAAATCTCTGAAGCTTTCTTT.